This record looks at one T cell receptor beta chain sequence and its context. The source of the sample is a study of blood T cell repertoires in COVID-19. Across the whole study: From T cells, B-cell-depleted T cells, or PBMCs came the material, which was cDNA or gDNA.

From germline, CDR1 is MNHEY and CDR2 SVGAGI. The CDR3 consists of 15 residues. After removal of 6 bases from V and 4 bases from J, the junction contained 6 bases not matched to a gene. Profiling relied on immunoSEQ multiplex PCR, and the TCRdb table lists in-frame clones only, not all of them. Among tens of thousands of clones, 65% to 85% were seen once, and the ten largest hold around 45%. This clonotype was sampled from a man aged 65 to 79 with active or convalescent COVID-19. The sample was peripheral blood. J is TRBJ2-1 and V is TRBV6-5; 10 nucleotides match TRBD2. CDR3 DNA: TGTGCCAGCAGATATAGCGGGGGGCAATACAATGAGCAGTTCTTC. Translated: CASRYSGGQYNEQFF.